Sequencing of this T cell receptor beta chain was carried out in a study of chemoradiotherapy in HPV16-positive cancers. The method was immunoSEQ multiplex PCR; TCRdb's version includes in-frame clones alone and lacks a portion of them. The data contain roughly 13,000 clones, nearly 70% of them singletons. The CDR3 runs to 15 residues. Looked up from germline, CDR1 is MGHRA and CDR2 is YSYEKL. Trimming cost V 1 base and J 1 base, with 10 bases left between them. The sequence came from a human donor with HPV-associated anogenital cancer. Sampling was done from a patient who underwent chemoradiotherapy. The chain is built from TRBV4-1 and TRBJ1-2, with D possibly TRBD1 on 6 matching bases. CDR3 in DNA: TGCGCCAGCAGCCAAGGGGGACAAATTAACTATGGCTACACCTTC. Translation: CASSQGGQINYGYTF.